A selection of T cell receptor beta chains follows, all from one sample in a study of Ad26.COV2.S vaccination and SARS-CoV-2 variants. Only in-frame clones appear in the TCRdb table, and some are missing; sequencing was by immunoSEQ multiplex PCR. The sample holds about 400,000 clones, 85% to 90% seen once. This sample comprised peripheral blood, obtained in a trial of Ad26.COV2.S vaccine versus placebo. Receptor source: a person between 18 and 60 years old who received the Ad26.COV2.S COVID-19 vaccine or a placebo. Each CDR3 is given without its conserved first and last residue.

j_call v_call cdr3_aa
TRBJ2-5 TRBV19 ASSDRRRDRLD
TRBJ1-1 TRBV9 ASSPRTGVGTEAF
TRBJ2-7 TRBV13 ASSLGKAGNYEQY
TRBJ2-7 TRBV29-1 SVAQGYEQY
TRBJ2-7 TRBV7-8 ASSHVGQSSYEQY
TRBJ2-2 TRBV9 ASSVPGELF
TRBJ2-3 TRBV2 ASIRLAGPTDTQY
TRBJ2-7 TRBV6-6 ASSPGQVSTYEQY
TRBJ1-6 TRBV5-1 ASSLEQGNRPLH
TRBJ1-5 TRBV30 AWSVASNQPQH
TRBJ1-6 TRBV4-3 ASSLGQGLGSPLH
TRBJ2-1 TRBV2 ASSGAGNEQF
TRBJ2-7 TRBV13 ASSSGDSYEQY
TRBJ1-5 TRBV6-2/TRBV6-3 ASSNLPTREIRNQPQH
TRBJ2-1 TRBV7-9 ASSLQGTGGNEQF
TRBJ1-3 TRBV7-2 ASSLSPGSSGNTIY
TRBJ1-2 TRBV4-1 ASSQDGTGLYGYT
TRBJ2-3 TRBV3-1/TRBV3-2 ASHGLAGDRDTQY
TRBJ1-6 TRBV12-3/TRBV12-4 ASRLGVYSPLH
TRBJ2-7 TRBV7-2 ASSLITSAYEQY
TRBJ2-7 TRBV12-3/TRBV12-4 ASSLNGGSEQY
TRBJ2-1 TRBV28 ASSTPQGAGGYNEQF
TRBJ2-7 TRBV2 ASSPLYEQY
TRBJ1-2 TRBV29-1 SVEGPGTWWSGYT
TRBJ2-1 TRBV3-1/TRBV3-2 ASSHGANFNNEQF
TRBJ2-2 TRBV6-2/TRBV6-3 ASSPAGTVNTGELF
TRBJ2-5 TRBV29-1 SVAGARYQETQY
TRBJ2-5 TRBV7-2 ASSPLAGGYQETQY
TRBJ2-3 TRBV30 AWSNRQGVTDTQY
TRBJ2-2 TRBV6-4 ASSGDRNTGELF
TRBJ2-5 TRBV24-1 ATSDFGRGLQETQY
TRBJ2-7 TRBV5-1 ASSLGHPYEQY
TRBJ2-1 TRBV27 ASSFPTGGSVNEQF
TRBJ2-5 TRBV24-1 ATSDSGGRETQY
TRBJ2-7 TRBV25-1 ASSPTDSLIYEQY
TRBJ1-2 TRBV5-1 ASSPSGGSAYGYT
TRBJ1-2 TRBV10-1 ASSESVSYGYT
TRBJ2-6 TRBV4-3 ASSQDGTAISGANVLT
TRBJ2-7 TRBV19 ASSKGTGARPRTEQY
TRBJ1-4 TRBV4-2 ASSQETGTFAEKLF
TRBJ1-2 TRBV7-8 ASSLGAGWNNGYT
TRBJ2-7 TRBV27 ASSLSVAGAYEQY
TRBJ2-7 TRBV28 ASSLFEAYEQY
TRBJ2-7 TRBV2 ASSGASTYEQY
TRBJ2-7 TRBV5-5 ASSPLYVGARSYEQY
TRBJ1-6 TRBV7-8 ASSPSTWENSPLH
TRBJ2-3 TRBV30 AWSGTDTQY
TRBJ2-1 TRBV6-6 ASSYQGGSSGGEQF
TRBJ1-1 TRBV28 ASGGKIMNTEAF
TRBJ1-2 TRBV20-1 SAGPMAAD
TRBJ2-1 TRBV5-4 ASSWTGNEQF
TRBJ1-1 TRBV6-1 ASSDGTGVNTEAF
TRBJ2-3 TRBV6-2/TRBV6-3 ASSLWGGGDTQY
TRBJ2-7 TRBV9 ASSVAPGSSYEQY
TRBJ1-1 TRBV12-3/TRBV12-4 ASSRDELWVAF